These 16 T cell receptor beta chains were sequenced from one sample in a study of blood T cell repertoires in COVID-19. Here immunoSEQ multiplex PCR was the method, and the copy in TCRdb shows in-frame clones only, minus some. The sample carries approximately 96,000 clones, roughly 84% recorded once. Sequencing input: peripheral blood. The receptors derive from a woman older than 75 with acute or convalescent COVID-19.

This clone was seen a handful of times. The chain has TRBV27 and TRBJ1-2; D ambiguous. The CDR3 totals 13 residues. Trimming took off 0 bases at V and 4 bases at J, with 6 bases between the two ends. Per the germline V gene, CDR1 is MNHEY and CDR2 is SMNVEV (reference sequence). The CDR3 here is CASSLSRVYGYTF. CDR3 coding DNA: TGTGCCAGCAGTTTATCGAGAGTCTATGGCTACACCTTC.

The V and J genes are TRBV5-4 and TRBJ1-1; tentative D call: TRBD1 (5 bases). In germline, CDR1 is SGHNT, CDR2 YYREEE (reference sequence). V lost 4 bases, J lost 0 bases, and 13 bases lay in between. The CDR3 runs 15 residues. DNA of the CDR3: TGTGCCAGCAGCGCCCTGGGGGGGATGAACACTGAAGCTTTCTTT. It is translated as CASSALGGMNTEAFF.

This chain connects TRBV20-1 to TRBJ1-4; weak D call: TRBD1 (6 bases). V was shortened by 3 bases and J by 7 bases, with 18 bases between the two germline ends. The CDR3 totals 15 residues. Germline lookup yields CDR1 DFQATT and CDR2 SNEGSKA (reference sequence). The CDR3 sequence: CSASDSRGFSEKLFF. Here the CDR3 DNA reads TGCAGTGCTAGTGATTCCAGGGGCTTTAGTGAAAAACTGTTTTTT.

V is TRBV29-1 and J is TRBJ2-7; a possible D gene is TRBD1 (7 bases). V was shortened by 4 bases and J by 2 bases, with 12 bases between the two germline ends. CDR3 length: 13 amino acids. CDR1 and CDR2 from the germline V gene are SQVTM and ANQGSEA. CDR3 in amino acids: CSVAEGATYEQYF. Written as DNA, the CDR3 is TGCAGCGTTGCGGAGGGGGCGACCTACGAGCAGTACTTC.

The genes are TRBV11-3 and TRBJ2-5; weak D call: TRBD1 (7 bases). V gave up 3 bases and J gave up 4 bases, with 21 bases separating them. Germline V gene sequence: CDR1 SGHNT, CDR2 YENEEA. The CDR3 sequence is 17 residues long. CDR3 sequence reads: CASSFSKGGFGGETQYF. For the CDR3, the DNA is TGTGCCAGCAGCTTCTCGAAAGGGGGCTTCGGGGGAGAGACCCAGTACTTC.

The rearrangement uses TRBV7-2 and TRBJ1-5; TRBD1 matches at 7 bases. The CDR3 is 13 amino acids. The V gene end was trimmed by 2 bases and the J gene end by 6 bases; junction bases not matched to a gene: 1. The germline gives CDR1 SGHTA, CDR2 FQGNSA. CDR3 sequence reads: CASSLKGAQPQHF. The CDR3 DNA follows: TGTGCCAGCAGCTTAAAGGGGGCTCAGCCCCAGCATTTT.

The chain joins TRBV9 to TRBJ2-1; TRBD2 matches 11 bases. The germline V gene encodes CDR1 SGDLS and CDR2 YYNGEE. V gave up 4 bases and J gave up 3 bases; unmatched junction bases: 3. The CDR3 runs 15 residues. Here the CDR3 reads CASSSTSGDYNEQFF. The CDR3 region has the DNA TGTGCCAGCAGCTCGACTAGCGGGGACTACAATGAGCAGTTCTTC. The whole variable domain, filled in from reference TRBV9 and TRBJ2-1, reads DSGVTQTPKHLITATGQRVTLRCSPRSGDLSVYWYQQSLDQGLQFLIQYYNGEERAKGNILERFSAQQFPDLHSELNLSSLELGDSALYFCASSSTSGDYNEQFFGPGTRLTVL.

This chain links TRBV12-5 with TRBJ2-1; 10 bases align to TRBD2. CDR3 length equals 15 residues. Germline V gene lookup returns CDR1 LGHNT and CDR2 FRNRAP. Trimming cost V 2 bases and J 10 bases; bases outside gene matches: 8. The CDR3 coding sequence is TGTGCTAGTGGTTTGATTACTAGCGGGGTTAGGGAGCAGTTCTTC. Translated: CASGLITSGVREQFF.

The rearrangement links TRBV24-1 to TRBJ2-1, with TRBD1 matching 7 bases. Germline loops: CDR1 KGHDR, CDR2 SFDVKD. J lost 5 bases, V lost 8 bases, and 5 bases had no gene match. CDR3 length: 13 residues. The chain's CDR3 is CATTDRVDNEQFF. DNA of the CDR3: TGTGCCACCACTGACAGGGTTGACAATGAGCAGTTCTTC.

The rearrangement links TRBV7-3 to TRBJ2-2; 16 nucleotides line up with TRBD2. With 5 bases clipped from V and 1 base from J, the junction kept 7 bases outside the gene matches. The CDR3 contains 19 residues. CDR1 is SGHTA, CDR2 FQGTGA, per germline. CDR3 protein: CASSPGTSGRAMNTGELFF. The CDR3 region has the DNA TGTGCCAGCAGCCCCGGGACTAGCGGGAGGGCCATGAACACCGGGGAGCTGTTTTTT.

This rearrangement joins TRBV3-1 (or the pseudogene TRBV3-2) to TRBJ2-5; 11 bases agree with TRBD2. This CDR3 is 14 amino acids long. Germline V gene data show CDR1 as LGHDT and CDR2 as YNNKEL (reference sequence). V lost 5 bases, J lost 5 bases, and 4 bases stayed unmatched. Here the CDR3 DNA reads TGTGCCAGCAGCGAACTAGCGGGAGTGGAGACCCAGTACTTC. Amino acid sequence: CASSELAGVETQYF.

The chain links TRBV3-1 (or the pseudogene TRBV3-2) to TRBJ1-1; tentative D call: TRBD1 (5 bases). V was shortened by 6 bases and J by 0 bases, with 14 bases between the two germline ends. There are 15 residues in the CDR3. Germline CDR1 LGHDT, CDR2 YNNKEL (reference sequence). CDR3 protein: CASRTSGSMNTEAFF. Written as DNA, the CDR3 is TGTGCCAGCAGAACTTCAGGGTCTATGAACACTGAAGCTTTCTTT.

This clone was recorded only once. The chain carries TRBV30 and TRBJ1-6, with D possibly matching TRBD1 (5 bases). There are 14 residues in the CDR3. Germline V CDR1 and CDR2: GTSNPN, SVGIG (reference sequence). The germline V and J ends were trimmed by 0 bases and 7 bases, with 10 bases remaining between them. The CDR3 reads CAWSVDDSNSPLHF. In DNA, the CDR3 is TGTGCCTGGAGTGTAGATGACAGCAATTCACCCCTCCACTTT.

Points on this clone: The identical CDR3 is also encoded by other nucleotide sequences in the sample. CDR3 nucleotide sequence: TGCGCCAGCAGCTTGGAAGGGGTAGATACGCAGTATTTT. Translating it yields CASSLEGVDTQYF. The V gene is TRBV5-1, the J gene TRBJ2-3; a weak D match, TRBD1 (5 bases). Germline-derived CDR1 and CDR2 are SGHRS and YFSETQ. V lost 0 bases and J 5 bases, leaving 7 bases between the germline ends. There are 13 residues in the CDR3.

The V gene is TRBV28, the J gene TRBJ2-5; a possible D gene is TRBD2 (5 bases). The CDR3 contains 11 residues. Germline assignment: CDR1 MDHEN and CDR2 SYDVKM. Trimming shortened V by 5 bases and J by 4 bases, and 5 bases separated the two germline ends. The CDR3 loop is CASSEGETQYF. The DNA for the CDR3 is TGTGCCAGCAGTGAGGGAGAGACCCAGTACTTC.

This rearrangement joins TRBV19 to TRBJ2-2, with D possibly matching TRBD2 (7 bases). In germline, CDR1 is LNHDA, CDR2 SQIVND (reference sequence). The CDR3 is 15 amino acids. Trimming shortened V by 4 bases and J by 7 bases, and 16 bases separated the two germline ends. CDR3 sequence reads: CASSTRGGAIGELFF. DNA for the CDR3: TGTGCCAGTAGTACCCGAGGGGGGGCGATCGGGGAGCTGTTTTTT.